This TCR beta chain was captured in a study of blood T cell repertoires in COVID-19. Study-wide context: Both acute and convalescent COVID-19 samples were obtained from the United States, Italy and Spain.

In the original analysis: The authors estimated nucleated cell counts from reference gene primer amplification. Sequencing was performed with immunoSEQ multiplex PCR; in TCRdb, only in-frame clones are kept and a portion is missing. The V and J calls and clone size are taken from that table; D and trimming were inferred from the DNA. This sample has around 120,000 clones, with roughly 70% found just once. This clonotype was obtained from a human donor with acute or convalescent COVID-19. The donor label of this sample is uncertain. Material: peripheral blood.

CDR3 amino acids: CAWSFLGQGNEKLFF. The CDR3 region has the DNA TGTGCCTGGAGTTTCTTGGGACAGGGGAATGAAAAACTGTTTTTT. The chain couples TRBV30 to TRBJ1-4; the match to TRBD1 covers 10 bases. V lost 2 bases to trimming and J lost 5 bases; unmatched junction nucleotides: 5. Germline values: CDR1 GTSNPN, CDR2 SVGIG (reference sequence). The CDR3 runs to 15 residues.